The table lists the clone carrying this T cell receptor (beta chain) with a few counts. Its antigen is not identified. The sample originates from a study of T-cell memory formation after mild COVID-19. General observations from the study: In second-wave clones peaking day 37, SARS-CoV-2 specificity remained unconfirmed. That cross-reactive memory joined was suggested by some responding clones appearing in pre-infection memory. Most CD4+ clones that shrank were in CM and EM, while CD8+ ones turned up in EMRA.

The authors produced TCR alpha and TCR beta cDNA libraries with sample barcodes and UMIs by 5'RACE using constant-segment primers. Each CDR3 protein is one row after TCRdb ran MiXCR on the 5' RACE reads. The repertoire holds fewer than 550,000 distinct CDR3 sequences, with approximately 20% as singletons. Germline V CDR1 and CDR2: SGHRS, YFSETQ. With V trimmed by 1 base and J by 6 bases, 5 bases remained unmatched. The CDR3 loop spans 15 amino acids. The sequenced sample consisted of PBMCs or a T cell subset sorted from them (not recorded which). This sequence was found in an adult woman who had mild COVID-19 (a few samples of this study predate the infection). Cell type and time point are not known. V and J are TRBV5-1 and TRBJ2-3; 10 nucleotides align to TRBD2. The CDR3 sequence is CASSLTTSGVDTQYF. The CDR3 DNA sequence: TGCGCCAGCAGCTTGACTACTAGCGGGGTCGATACGCAGTATTTT.